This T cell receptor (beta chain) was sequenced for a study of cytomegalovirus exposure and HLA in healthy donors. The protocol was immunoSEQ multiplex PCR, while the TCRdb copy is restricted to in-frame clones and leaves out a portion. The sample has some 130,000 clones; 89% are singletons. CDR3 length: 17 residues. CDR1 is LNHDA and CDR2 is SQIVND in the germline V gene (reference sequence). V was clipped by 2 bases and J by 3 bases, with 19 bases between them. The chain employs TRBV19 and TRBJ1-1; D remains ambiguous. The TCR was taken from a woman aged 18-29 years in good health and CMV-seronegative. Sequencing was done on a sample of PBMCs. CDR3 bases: TGTGCCAGTAGTATATTAGTGGGCCGTGTTGGCGACACTGAAGCTTTCTTT. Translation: CASSILVGRVGDTEAFF.